These 26 T cell receptor beta chains share one sample of origin, sequenced in a study of blood T cell repertoires in COVID-19. Repertoires were generated with immunoSEQ multiplex PCR, while TCRdb's copy carries only in-frame clones and drops some. The sample holds approximately 260,000 clones, approximately 78% seen once. Sequencing was carried out using peripheral blood. The receptors come from a woman aged 55 to 70 with active or convalescent COVID-19.

This clone was found once. The chain couples TRBV7-2 to TRBJ2-5; TRBD2 matches at 7 bases. The CDR3 is 15 residues long. Germline V gene data show CDR1 as SGHTA and CDR2 as FQGNSA. With V trimmed by 1 base and J by 4 bases, 6 bases remained unmatched. The chain's CDR3 is CASSLGGAGRETQYF. The CDR3 DNA sequence: TGTGCCAGCAGCTTAGGGGGAGCGGGGAGAGAGACCCAGTACTTC.

This clone was observed once. This chain links TRBV4-3 with TRBJ2-1; 11 bases match TRBD2. CDR1 is LGHNA and CDR2 is YSLEER in the germline V gene. The CDR3 runs to 17 residues. Trimming at V came to 0 bases and at J to 5 bases, leaving 6 bases not matched to a gene. CDR3 DNA sequence: TGCGCCAGCAGCCAAGATAGCGGGGGGGCCTGGCACAATGAGCAGTTCTTC. This translates into CASSQDSGGAWHNEQFF.

CDR3 region: CASSGTGQGVMLAKNIQYF. The CDR3 region has the DNA TGTGCCAGCAGTGGTACGGGACAGGGGGTTATGCTAGCCAAAAACATTCAGTACTTC. The J gene is TRBJ2-4, the V gene TRBV6-1; 11 positions agree with TRBD1. J gave up 0 bases and V 4 bases, and 11 bases lay outside the gene matches. Germline-derived CDR1 and CDR2 are MNHNS and SASEGT. There are 19 residues in the CDR3.

This chain links TRBV30 with TRBJ2-7, with 7 bases lining up with TRBD2. Germline CDR1 and CDR2: GTSNPN and SVGIG (reference sequence). V was clipped by 2 bases and J by 1 base; unmatched bases: 5. The CDR3 extends over 14 amino acids. The CDR3 nucleotides read TGTGCCTGGAGTAACTTCGGGGGGTCCTACGAGCAGTACTTC. Protein: CAWSNFGGSYEQYF.

The CDR3 region has the DNA TGTGCCAGCAGTTACCAGGGGGGCATTACTAACTATGGCTACACCTTC. It encodes CASSYQGGITNYGYTF. The rearrangement uses TRBV6-5 and TRBJ1-2; 7 positions match TRBD1. V dropped 2 bases and J dropped 0; count of bases not matched to a gene: 6. Germline V lookup: CDR1 MNHEY, CDR2 SVGAGI. The CDR3 has 16 residues.

The chain has TRBV11-2 and TRBJ2-7, with D unresolved. The germline CDR1 and CDR2 sequences are SGHAT and FQNNGV. Trimming cost V 1 base and J 3 bases, with 13 bases left between them. This CDR3 has 15 amino acids. The CDR3 DNA sequence: TGTGCCAGCAGCTTAGCCTCAAGCCTAATCTACGAGCAGTACTTC. Translated, it gives CASSLASSLIYEQYF.

This chain links TRBV14 with TRBJ2-1; no clear D. With 4 bases removed from V and 0 bases from J, the gap between germline ends came to 13 bases. The CDR3 covers 16 residues. Germline V gene data show CDR1 as SGHDN and CDR2 as FVKESK. The DNA for the CDR3 is TGTGCCAGCAGCCGTGGGCCGACGAGCTCCTACAATGAGCAGTTCTTC. Translating it yields CASSRGPTSSYNEQFF.

In this sample, this clone turned up a few times. The chain recombines TRBV10-1 with TRBJ2-2; TRBD1 agrees at 10 bases. CDR3 size: 15 residues. The trim removed 7 bases at V and 3 bases at J, leaving 5 bases unmatched. Germline lookup yields CDR1 WNHNN and CDR2 SYGVQD (reference sequence). The CDR3 DNA sequence: TGCGCCAGCATCCCGGACAGGGGGTACACCGGGGAGCTGTTTTTT. Protein sequence: CASIPDRGYTGELFF.

The rearrangement links TRBV7-8 to TRBJ1-2, with D unclear. Trimming stripped 5 bases from V and 6 bases from J, with 10 bases between. CDR3 length equals 12 residues. The V gene's germline CDR1 is SGHVS and CDR2 FQNEAQ. CDR3 DNA: TGTGCCAGCAGCCCCGACATAAATGGCTACACCTTC. This codes for CASSPDINGYTF.

The rearrangement links TRBV28 to TRBJ2-7; 10 nucleotides align to TRBD1. This CDR3 is built from 13 residues. The germline V gene encodes CDR1 MDHEN and CDR2 SYDVKM. The trim removed 7 bases at V and 6 bases at J, leaving 6 bases unmatched. The CDR3 loop reads CASMTGGRLEQYF. In DNA, the CDR3 is TGTGCCAGCATGACAGGGGGCCGACTCGAGCAGTACTTC.

The gene calls are TRBV7-3 and TRBJ1-6; TRBD1 is a possible D gene (5 bases). Trimming removed 2 bases at V and 6 bases at J, with 8 bases between. CDR1 is SGHTA, CDR2 FQGTGA, per germline. The length of the CDR3 is 14 residues. DNA of the CDR3: TGTGCCAGCAGCTTAGCAGGGCCTAATTCACCCCTCCACTTT. This encodes CASSLAGPNSPLHF. The full variable domain, rest sourced from reference TRBV7-3 and TRBJ1-6, is GAGVSQTPSNKVTEKGKYVELRCDPISGHTALYWYRQSLGQGPEFLIYFQGTGAADDSGLPNDRFFAVRPEGSVSTLKIQRTERGDSAVYLCASSLAGPNSPLHFGNGTRLTVT.

The chain recombines TRBV15 with TRBJ1-2, with 9 bases aligning to TRBD1. Germline CDR1 and CDR2: LNHNV and YYDKDF (reference sequence). This CDR3 contains 12 residues. The junction had 2 bases not matched to a gene; V was cut back by 5 bases and J by 7 bases. CDR3 region: CATSWDRVGYTF. CDR3 nucleotides: TGTGCCACCAGCTGGGACAGGGTTGGCTACACCTTC.

This clone was seen more than once but under ten times. The genes are TRBV4-2 and TRBJ2-5; 14 bases match TRBD2. The CDR3 runs 17 residues. Germline V gene lookup returns CDR1 LGHNA and CDR2 YNFKEQ. V dropped 0 bases and J dropped 3; count of bases not matched to a gene: 3. Written as DNA, the CDR3 is TGTGCCAGCAGCCAAGATCGGGGACTAGCGGGGGAAGAGACCCAGTACTTC. This gives the protein CASSQDRGLAGEETQYF.

V usage is TRBV7-8 and J usage is TRBJ2-1, with TRBD1 identical over 12 bases. From germline, CDR1 is SGHVS and CDR2 FQNEAQ. The V gene end was trimmed by 2 bases and the J gene end by 6 bases; junction bases not matched to a gene: 17. The CDR3 is 20 amino acids. CDR3 loop: CASSLIPGPFGTGGVNEQFF. The DNA of the CDR3 is TGTGCCAGCAGCTTAATCCCGGGGCCATTCGGGACAGGGGGCGTCAATGAGCAGTTCTTC.

This clone came up a few times. This chain links TRBV3-1 (or the pseudogene TRBV3-2) with TRBJ1-1; perhaps TRBD1 as D (5 bases). The V end was cut by 4 bases, the J end by 3 bases, with 12 bases between. CDR3 length: 14 amino acids. Germline lookup yields CDR1 LGHDT and CDR2 YNNKEL (reference sequence). CDR3 DNA: TGTGCCAGCAGCCGTCAGGGTGGGGACACTGAAGCTTTCTTT. Its translation: CASSRQGGDTEAFF.

The CDR3: CASSLAGTSGVGELFF. The CDR3 coding sequence is TGCGCCAGCAGCTTGGCCGGGACTAGCGGGGTCGGGGAGCTGTTTTTT. V gene TRBV5-1 combines with J gene TRBJ2-2, with 13 bases aligning to TRBD2. After removal of 0 bases from V and 7 bases from J, the junction contained 3 bases not matched to a gene. Germline V gene data show CDR1 as SGHRS and CDR2 as YFSETQ. The CDR3 covers 16 residues.

The V gene is TRBV5-8, the J gene TRBJ2-7, with 7 bases lining up with TRBD2. The junction had 12 bases not matched to a gene; V was cut back by 1 base and J by 2 bases. Germline assignment: CDR1 SGHTS and CDR2 YDEGEE. The CDR3 covers 17 residues. CDR3 sequence: CASSLSPPGGETYEQYF. The CDR3 nucleotides are TGTGCCAGCAGCTTGAGCCCACCGGGGGGAGAAACCTACGAGCAGTACTTC.

J is TRBJ1-3 and V is TRBV2, with D perhaps matching TRBD1 (5 bases). The CDR3 extends over 14 amino acids. Germline V gene data show CDR1 as SNHLY and CDR2 as FYNNEI. V was clipped by 6 bases and J by 4 bases, with 13 bases between them. This chain's CDR3 is CASRTGVDGNTIYF. In DNA form, the CDR3 reads TGTGCCAGCAGGACGGGGGTAGACGGAAACACCATATATTTT.

The chain recombines TRBV5-1 with TRBJ2-7, with 7 bases fitting TRBD1. This CDR3 contains 14 residues. CDR1 and CDR2 (germline): SGHRS, YFSETQ. V gave up 2 bases and J gave up 2 bases; unmatched junction bases: 4. CDR3 protein: CASSFGTAAYEQYF. CDR3 DNA: TGCGCCAGCAGCTTCGGGACAGCGGCCTACGAGCAGTACTTC.

V usage is TRBV27 and J usage is TRBJ1-2; no clear D. The CDR3 runs to 13 residues. Germline CDR1 MNHEY, CDR2 SMNVEV (reference sequence). Trimming removed 6 bases from V and 8 bases from J, with 16 bases in between. The CDR3 DNA reads as TGTGCCAGCAGGGAGACAATCAGAGGGGGCTACACCTTC. This gives the protein CASRETIRGGYTF.

In DNA form, the CDR3 reads TGTGCCAGCAGCCTAAAAGGCGCAGGGGAAGGATATGGCTACACCTTC. It codes for CASSLKGAGEGYGYTF. The chain has TRBV3-1 (or the pseudogene TRBV3-2) and TRBJ1-2; D is possibly TRBD1 (6 bases). The CDR3 is 16 residues long. V was shortened by 4 bases and J by 5 bases, with 20 bases between the two germline ends. From germline, CDR1 is LGHDT and CDR2 YNNKEL (reference sequence).

The V call is TRBV5-8, the J call TRBJ2-5, with 8 positions matching TRBD1. The germline CDR1 and CDR2 sequences are SGHTS and YDEGEE. The CDR3 runs to 15 residues. The ends lost 1 base at V and 4 bases at J; junction bases unmatched: 6. Here the CDR3 reads CASSLQGAEAETQYF. CDR3 coding DNA: TGTGCCAGCAGCTTGCAGGGGGCTGAGGCAGAGACCCAGTACTTC.

V usage is TRBV12-3 or TRBV12-4 and J usage is TRBJ1-4; 10 nucleotides agree with TRBD1. Germline trimming cut 7 bases from V and 8 bases from J; bases unmatched to any gene: 4. The length of the CDR3 is 13 residues. This CDR3 reads CASNGQGGEKLFF. CDR3 sequence (DNA): TGTGCCAGCAACGGACAGGGGGGGGAAAAACTGTTTTTT.

The chain recombines TRBV4-2 with TRBJ2-2, with 10 bases fitting TRBD2. The CDR3 totals 17 residues. CDR1 and CDR2 (germline): LGHNA, YNFKEQ. Trimming removed 0 bases from V and 3 bases from J; junction bases left unmatched: 4. CDR3 protein: CASSQDSLAGDTGELFF. In DNA form, the CDR3 reads TGTGCCAGCAGCCAAGATAGCCTAGCGGGGGACACCGGGGAGCTGTTTTTT.

The chain employs TRBV4-2 and TRBJ1-1, with D possibly matching TRBD1 (5 bases). Germline V gene data show CDR1 as LGHNA and CDR2 as YNFKEQ. V lost 0 bases, J lost 2 bases, and 16 bases lay in between. This CDR3 comprises 17 residues. The CDR3 coding sequence is TGTGCCAGCAGCCAAGATAACAGGCAGATTAGAAACACTGAAGCTTTCTTT. Protein product: CASSQDNRQIRNTEAFF.

Of note for this clone: Different DNA sequences within this sample yield the same CDR3. The V call is TRBV3-1 (or the pseudogene TRBV3-2), the J call TRBJ1-2; D not resolved. Germline lookup yields CDR1 LGHDT and CDR2 YNNKEL (reference sequence). Trimming removed 3 bases at V and 4 bases at J, with 6 bases between. The CDR3 contains 12 residues. In DNA form, the CDR3 reads TGTGCCAGCAGCCAGGGAGCCTATGGCTACACCTTC. Translation: CASSQGAYGYTF.